Given below is one T cell receptor (beta chain) in context. CDR1 and CDR2 from the germline V gene are SGHTA and FQGNSA. The CDR3 runs to 15 residues. Germline trimming cut 5 bases from V and 1 base from J; bases unmatched to any gene: 4. The data derive from a study of blood T cell repertoires in COVID-19. Study-wide context: Samples came from the United States, Italy and Spain, spanning acute and convalescent COVID-19. In each case, the material was cDNA or gDNA derived from T cells, B-cell-depleted T cells, or PBMCs.

As originally analysed: Researchers report that nucleated cell counts were estimated from reference gene primer amplification. Sequenced by immunoSEQ multiplex PCR; TCRdb stores in-frame clones only, minus some. That table gives V, J and clone size, and the DNA gave D and trimming. This table has just over 60,000 clones, roughly 80% appearing once. Sequenced input: peripheral blood. The chain links TRBV7-2 to TRBJ1-5; the match to TRBD1 covers 8 bases. The clonotype was recovered from a man aged 55 to 70 with acute or convalescent COVID-19. CDR3 nucleotides: TGTGCCAGCAGCCCTCAGGGGGCAAGCAATCAGCCCCAGCATTTT. Its protein product is CASSPQGASNQPQHF.